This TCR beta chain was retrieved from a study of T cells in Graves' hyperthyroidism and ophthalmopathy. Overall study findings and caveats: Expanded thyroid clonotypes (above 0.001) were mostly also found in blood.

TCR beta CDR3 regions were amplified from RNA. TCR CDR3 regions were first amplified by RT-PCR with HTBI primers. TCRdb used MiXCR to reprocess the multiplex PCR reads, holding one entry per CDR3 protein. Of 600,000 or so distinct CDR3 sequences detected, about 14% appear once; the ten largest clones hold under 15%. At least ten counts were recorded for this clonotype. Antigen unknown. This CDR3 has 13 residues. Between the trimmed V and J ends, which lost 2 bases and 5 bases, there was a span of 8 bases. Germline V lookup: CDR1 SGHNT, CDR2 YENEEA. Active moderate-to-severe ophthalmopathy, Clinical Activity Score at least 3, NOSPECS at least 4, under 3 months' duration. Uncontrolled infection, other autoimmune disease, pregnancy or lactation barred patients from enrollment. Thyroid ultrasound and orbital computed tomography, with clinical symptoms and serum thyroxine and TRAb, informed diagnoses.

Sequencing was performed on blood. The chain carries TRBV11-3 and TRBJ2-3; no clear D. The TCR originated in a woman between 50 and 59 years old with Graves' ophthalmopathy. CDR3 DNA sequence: TGTGCCAGCAGCTTACCGGTGATAGATACGCAGTATTTT. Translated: CASSLPVIDTQYF.